This T cell receptor (beta chain) was recorded in a study of CD8+CD57+ T cells in acquired aplastic anemia. In the study overall: DNA from sorted CD4+ and CD8+ cells averaged approximately 2.9 ug.

This clonotype was seen a handful of times. Its cognate antigen is unknown. Genomic DNA templated the TCR beta VDJ and CDR3 profiling. TCRdb itself ran the reads through MiXCR, one entry per CDR3 protein. The sample holds around 430,000 distinct CDR3 sequences, roughly 34% seen once. Those patients picked for sequencing had displayed CD8+CD57+ cell expansion on flow cytometry. Patients uniformly had severe acquired aplastic anemia. No patient had been given any therapy when blood was sampled. General study results and limits: The same twenty-nine CD8+ CDR3 sequences occurred in patients and in controls.

The CDR3 contains 15 residues. Trimming pared 3 bases from V and 2 bases from J, leaving 14 bases between. The germline gives CDR1 MNHEY, CDR2 SVGAGI. This chain links TRBV6-5 with TRBJ2-7, with D tentatively TRBD1 (5 bases). The clonotype comes from a human donor with aplastic anemia. Sequenced: sorted CD4+, CD8+, or CD8+CD57+ T cells (not recorded which) from PBMCs. The DNA for the CDR3 is TGTGCCAGCAGTTATAGTGGCAGGGCGCCCTACGAGCAGTACTTC. Its translation is CASSYSGRAPYEQYF.